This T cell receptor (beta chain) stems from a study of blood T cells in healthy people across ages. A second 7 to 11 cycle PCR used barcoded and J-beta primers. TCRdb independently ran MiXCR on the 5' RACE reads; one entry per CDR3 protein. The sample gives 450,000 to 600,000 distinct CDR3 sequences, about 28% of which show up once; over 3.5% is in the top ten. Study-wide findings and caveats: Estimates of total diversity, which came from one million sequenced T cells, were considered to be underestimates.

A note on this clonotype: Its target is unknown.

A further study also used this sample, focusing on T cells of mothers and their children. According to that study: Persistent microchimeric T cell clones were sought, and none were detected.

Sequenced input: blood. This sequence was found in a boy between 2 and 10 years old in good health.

The CDR3 region has the DNA TGTGCCACCAGCAGAGTCGGGGAAAATCAGCCCCAGCATTTT. Translated: CATSRVGENQPQHF. The J gene is TRBJ1-5, the V gene TRBV15, with D unclear. The germline V gene has CDR1 LNHNV and CDR2 YYDKDF (reference sequence). The CDR3 totals 14 residues. Trimming cost V 1 base and J 4 bases, with 8 bases left between them.